This T cell receptor (beta chain) came from a study of cytomegalovirus exposure and HLA in healthy donors. Study observations and caveats: Earlier results showed most TCR beta V segments being productive about 90% or about 30% of the time. Being indistinguishable, some V segments were excluded, TRBV6-2 and TRBV6-3 among them. It was reportedly the case that the classifier diagnosed cytomegalovirus status with high specificity and sensitivity.

Vbeta (60) and Jbeta (13) primers were used in the PCR. The data were produced by immunoSEQ multiplex PCR, yet TCRdb's version contains in-frame clones alone and is incomplete. The table records around 130,000 clones, approximately 75% of them present only once. Worth noting for this clone: The antigen remains undetermined.

Germline V lookup: CDR1 GTSNPN, CDR2 SVGIG (reference sequence). Trimming shortened V by 0 bases and J by 6 bases, and 14 bases separated the two germline ends. CDR3 length: 14 amino acids. This chain links TRBV30 with TRBJ1-2; weak D call: TRBD1 (5 bases). The sequence derives from a man aged 40-49 years in good health and CMV-seronegative. Sequencing was done on a sample of PBMCs. In DNA, the CDR3 is TGTGCCTGGAGTGTACAGGTACAGGCGGATGGCTACACCTTC. As protein: CAWSVQVQADGYTF.